This record looks at one T cell receptor (beta chain) sequence and its context. What it recognizes is unknown. One end of the junction varies from germline; a read error may be responsible. The sample originates from a study of T cells in Graves' hyperthyroidism and ophthalmopathy. Study results and limitations: The blood repertoire included most of the expanded thyroid clonotypes above 0.001. Ophthalmopathy onset followed model prediction by a median about seven months.

Amplification targeted TCR beta CDR3 regions from RNA transcripts. TCR CDR3 underwent first-round RT-PCR with the HTBI primer set. Via MiXCR, TCRdb re-called the multiplex PCR reads, giving one row per CDR3 protein. The sample consists of 90,000 to 120,000 distinct CDR3 sequences, roughly 15% of them appearing once. Germline values: CDR1 SQVTM, CDR2 ANQGSEA. This CDR3 has 14 residues. The sequence was obtained from a woman in her fifties or sixties with Graves' hyperthyroidism. The chain recombines TRBV29-1 with TRBJ2-4, with TRBD1 identical over 9 bases. Sequences were obtained from blood. CDR3 residues: CGVDRDRAENIQYF. The DNA of the CDR3 is TGCGGCGTTGATAGGGACAGGGCGGAAAACATTCAGTACTTC.